This T cell receptor beta chain came from a study of T cell responses to AZD1222 COVID-19 vaccine. Points from the study as a whole: Spike-specific TCR breadth and depth both grew after two AZD1222 doses.

From germline, CDR1 is SGHRS and CDR2 YFSETQ. Trimming removed 4 bases from V and 6 bases from J, with 17 bases in between. This CDR3 is 15 amino acids long. This clone was seen once. Its antigen remains unknown. TCRdb's copy holds only in-frame clones and misses some; the assay was immunoSEQ multiplex PCR. Among some 150,000 clones listed, 88% were seen once. The chain joins TRBV5-1 to TRBJ2-1, with a weak D call TRBD2 (6 bases). The sample here was peripheral blood, taken 28 days after the second AZD1222 dose. The receptor was isolated from an adult who received the AZD1222 COVID-19 vaccine. CDR3 coding DNA: TGCGCCAGCAGCCTGACCGGGACTTTAAGCAATGAGCAGTTCTTC. This codes for CASSLTGTLSNEQFF. The whole variable domain, filled in from reference TRBV5-1 and TRBJ2-1, reads KAGVTQTPRYLIKTRGQQVTLSCSPISGHRSVSWYQQTPGQGLQFLFEYFSETQRNKGNFPGRFSGRQFSNSRSEMNVSTLELGDSALYLCASSLTGTLSNEQFFGPGTRLTVL.